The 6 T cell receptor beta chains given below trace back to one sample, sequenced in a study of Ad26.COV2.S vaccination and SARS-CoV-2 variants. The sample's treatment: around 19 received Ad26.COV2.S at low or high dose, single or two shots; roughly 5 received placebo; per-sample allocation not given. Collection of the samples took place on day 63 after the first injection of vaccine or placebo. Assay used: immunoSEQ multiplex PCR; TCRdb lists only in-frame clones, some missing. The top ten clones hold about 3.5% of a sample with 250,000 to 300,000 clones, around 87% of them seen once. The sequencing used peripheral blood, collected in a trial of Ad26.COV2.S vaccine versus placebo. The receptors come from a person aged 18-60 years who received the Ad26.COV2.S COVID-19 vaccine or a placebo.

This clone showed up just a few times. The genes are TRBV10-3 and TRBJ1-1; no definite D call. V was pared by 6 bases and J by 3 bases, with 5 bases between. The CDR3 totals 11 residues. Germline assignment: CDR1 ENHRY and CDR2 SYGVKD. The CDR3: CAISKDTEAFF. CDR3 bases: TGTGCCATCAGCAAAGACACTGAAGCTTTCTTT.

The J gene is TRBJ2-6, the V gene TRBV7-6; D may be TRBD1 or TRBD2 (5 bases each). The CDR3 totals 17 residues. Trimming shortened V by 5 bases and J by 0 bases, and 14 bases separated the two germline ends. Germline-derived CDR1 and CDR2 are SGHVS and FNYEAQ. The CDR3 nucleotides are TGTGCCAGCAGCGGCGGTGGGGGTCTCTCTGGGGCCAACGTCCTGACTTTC. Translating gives CASSGGGGLSGANVLTF.

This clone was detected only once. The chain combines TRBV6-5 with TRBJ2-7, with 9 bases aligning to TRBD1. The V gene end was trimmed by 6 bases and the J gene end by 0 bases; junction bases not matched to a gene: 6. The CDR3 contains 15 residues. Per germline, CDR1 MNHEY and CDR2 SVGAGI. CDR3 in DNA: TGTGCCAGCAGAACCGGGACAGGGAGCTCCTACGAGCAGTACTTC. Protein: CASRTGTGSSYEQYF.

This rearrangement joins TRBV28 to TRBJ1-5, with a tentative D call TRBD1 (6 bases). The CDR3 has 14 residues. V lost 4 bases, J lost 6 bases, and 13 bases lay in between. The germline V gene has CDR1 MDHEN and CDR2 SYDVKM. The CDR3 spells CASSSGARSQPQHF. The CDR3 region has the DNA TGTGCCAGCAGTTCGGGGGCGAGAAGTCAGCCCCAGCATTTT.

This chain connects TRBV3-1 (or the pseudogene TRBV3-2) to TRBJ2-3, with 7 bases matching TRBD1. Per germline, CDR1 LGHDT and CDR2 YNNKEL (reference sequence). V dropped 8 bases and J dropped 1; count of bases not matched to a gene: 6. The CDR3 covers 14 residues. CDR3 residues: CASSRGPGTDTQYF. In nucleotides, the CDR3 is TGTGCCAGCTCGAGGGGGCCGGGCACAGATACGCAGTATTTT.

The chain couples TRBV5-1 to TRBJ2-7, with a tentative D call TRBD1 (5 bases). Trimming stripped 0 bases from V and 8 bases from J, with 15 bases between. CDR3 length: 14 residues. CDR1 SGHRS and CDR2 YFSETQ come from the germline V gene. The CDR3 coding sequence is TGCGCCAGCAGCTTGGCCGGTAGGCAGGGCAAGCAGTACTTC. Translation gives CASSLAGRQGKQYF.